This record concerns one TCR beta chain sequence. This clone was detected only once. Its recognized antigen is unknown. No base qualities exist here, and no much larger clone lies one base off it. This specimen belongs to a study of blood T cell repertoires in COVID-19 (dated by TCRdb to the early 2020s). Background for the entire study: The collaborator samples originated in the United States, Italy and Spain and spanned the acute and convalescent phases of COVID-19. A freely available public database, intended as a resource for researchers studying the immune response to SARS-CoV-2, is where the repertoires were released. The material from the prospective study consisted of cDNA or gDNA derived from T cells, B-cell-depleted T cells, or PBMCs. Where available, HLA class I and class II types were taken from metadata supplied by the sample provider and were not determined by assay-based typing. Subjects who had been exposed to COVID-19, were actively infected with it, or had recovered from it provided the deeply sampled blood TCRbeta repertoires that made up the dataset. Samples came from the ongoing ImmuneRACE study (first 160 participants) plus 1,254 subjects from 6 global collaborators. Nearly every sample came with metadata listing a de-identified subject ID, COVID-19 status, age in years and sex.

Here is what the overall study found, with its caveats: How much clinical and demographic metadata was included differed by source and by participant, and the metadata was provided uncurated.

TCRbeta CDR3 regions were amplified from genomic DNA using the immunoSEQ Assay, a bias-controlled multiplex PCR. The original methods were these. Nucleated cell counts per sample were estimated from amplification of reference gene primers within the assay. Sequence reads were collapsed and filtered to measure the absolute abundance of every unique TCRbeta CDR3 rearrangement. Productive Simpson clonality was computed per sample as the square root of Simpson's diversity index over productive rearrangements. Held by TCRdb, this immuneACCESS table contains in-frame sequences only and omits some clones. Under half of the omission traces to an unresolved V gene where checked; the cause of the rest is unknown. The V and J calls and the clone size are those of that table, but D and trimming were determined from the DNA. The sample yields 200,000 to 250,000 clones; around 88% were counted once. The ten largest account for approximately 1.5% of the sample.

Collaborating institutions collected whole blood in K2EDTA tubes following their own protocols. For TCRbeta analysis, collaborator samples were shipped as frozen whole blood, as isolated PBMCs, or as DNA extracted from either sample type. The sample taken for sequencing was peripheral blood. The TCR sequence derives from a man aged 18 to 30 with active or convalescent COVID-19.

DNA sequence: TGTGCCACCAGTGATTCTAGCGCAGATACGCAGTATTTT. Its coded protein is CATSDSSADTQYF. The chain is assembled from TRBV24-1 and TRBJ2-3; the D gene is possibly TRBD2, with 6 bases matching. From a lookup of the germline V gene, CDR1 and CDR2 are KGHDR and SFDVKD. Deletion took 2 bases off V and 4 bases off J, with a span of 6 bases between the germline ends. There are 13 amino acids in the CDR3, from cysteine to phenylalanine inclusive. Only the CDR3 part of the read is kept: 39 bases, read in frame from the first base.